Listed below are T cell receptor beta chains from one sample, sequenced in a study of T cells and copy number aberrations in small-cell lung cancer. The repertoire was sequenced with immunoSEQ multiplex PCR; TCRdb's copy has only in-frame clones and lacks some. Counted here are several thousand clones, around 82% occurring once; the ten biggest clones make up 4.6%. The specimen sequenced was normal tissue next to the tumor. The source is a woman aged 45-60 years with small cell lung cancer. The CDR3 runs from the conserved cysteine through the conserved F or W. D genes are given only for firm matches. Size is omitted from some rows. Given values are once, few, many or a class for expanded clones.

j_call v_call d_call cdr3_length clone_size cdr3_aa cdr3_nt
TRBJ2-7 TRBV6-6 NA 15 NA CASTRAGESFDEQYF TGTGCCAGCACCCGGGCTGGGGAGTCCTTTGACGAGCAGTACTTC
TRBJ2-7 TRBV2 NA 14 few CASHQPSVAYEQYF TGTGCCAGTCATCAGCCCAGCGTGGCCTACGAGCAGTACTTC
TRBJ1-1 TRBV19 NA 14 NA CAVTGDRASTEAFF TGTGCCGTCACGGGGGACCGGGCGTCCACTGAAGCTTTCTTT
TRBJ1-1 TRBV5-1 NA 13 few CASSLMMNTEAFF TGCGCCAGCAGCTTGATGATGAACACTGAAGCTTTCTTT
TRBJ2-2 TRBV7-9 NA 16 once CASSAGRLRETGELFF TGTGCCAGCAGCGCTGGGAGGCTCCGGGAGACCGGGGAGCTGTTTTTT
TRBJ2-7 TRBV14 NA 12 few CASSPGGNEQYF TGTGCCAGCAGTCCCGGTGGGAACGAGCAGTACTTC
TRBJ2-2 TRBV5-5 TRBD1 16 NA CASSWTGRANTGELFF TGTGCCAGCAGCTGGACAGGGCGGGCGAACACCGGGGAGCTGTTTTTT
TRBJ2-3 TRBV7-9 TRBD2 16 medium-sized CASSLIAGRSADTQYF TGTGCCAGCAGCCTTATAGCGGGAAGAAGCGCAGATACGCAGTATTTT
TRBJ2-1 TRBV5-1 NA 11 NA CASSLENEQFF TGCGCCAGCAGCTTGGAGAATGAGCAGTTCTTC
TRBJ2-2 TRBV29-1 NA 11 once CSVERAGELFF TGCAGCGTTGAAAGGGCCGGGGAGCTGTTTTTT
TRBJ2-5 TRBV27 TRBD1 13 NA CAIRDRRSETQYF TGTGCCATCCGGGACAGGCGGTCAGAGACCCAGTACTTC
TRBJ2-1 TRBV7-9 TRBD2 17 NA CASSLKAGASPGNEQFF TGTGCCAGCAGCCTGAAGGCGGGAGCTTCCCCGGGGAATGAGCAGTTCTTC
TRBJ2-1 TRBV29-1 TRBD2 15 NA CSVDESGRGRNEQFF TGCAGCGTTGATGAGAGCGGGAGAGGTAGGAATGAGCAGTTCTTC
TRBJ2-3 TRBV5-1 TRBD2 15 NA CASSPGGRATDTQYF TGCGCCAGCAGCCCCGGCGGGAGGGCCACAGATACGCAGTATTTT
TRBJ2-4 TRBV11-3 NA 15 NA CASSLVGPPKNIQYF TGTGCCAGCAGCTTGGTAGGGCCGCCCAAAAACATTCAGTACTTC
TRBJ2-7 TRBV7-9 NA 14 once CASSLAGSVGEQYF TGTGCCAGCAGCTTAGCCGGAAGTGTGGGGGAGCAGTACTTC